The 17 T cell receptor beta chains given below trace back to one sample, sequenced in a study of cytomegalovirus exposure and HLA in healthy donors. 60 Vbeta and 13 Jbeta primers were used in PCR. Using immunoSEQ multiplex PCR, the repertoire was profiled, and TCRdb retains in-frame clones only, with some absent. Here the sample spans tens of thousands of clones, around three quarters being singletons. The sequenced sample consisted of PBMCs. The receptors shown here come from a woman aged 50 to 65 in good health and CMV-seropositive.

This clone was observed a handful of times. This rearrangement joins TRBV28 to TRBJ1-2, with 8 bases fitting TRBD1. The CDR3 has 16 residues. J gave up 7 bases and V 8 bases, and 18 bases lay outside the gene matches. Per the germline V gene, CDR1 is MDHEN and CDR2 is SYDVKM. The DNA of the CDR3 is TGTGCCAGCGGCGAGGACAGGGCGAGTATCAGGCGTGGCTACACCTTC. Translating gives CASGEDRASIRRGYTF.

This chain links TRBV4-1 with TRBJ2-6, with a tentative D call TRBD2 (5 bases). The V gene's germline CDR1 is MGHRA and CDR2 YSYEKL. V was pared by 0 bases and J by 0 bases, with 9 bases between. The CDR3 is 17 amino acids. The DNA of the CDR3 is TGCGCCAGCAGCCAAGACAGCGGTAGCTCTGGGGCCAACGTCCTGACTTTC. As protein: CASSQDSGSSGANVLTF.

This clone was found once. The CDR3: CASGLQAGGYYEQYF. CDR3 bases: TGCGCCAGCGGACTCCAAGCGGGAGGTTACTACGAGCAGTACTTC. V gene TRBV5-1 combines with J gene TRBJ2-7; 9 nucleotides match TRBD2. The CDR3 extends over 15 amino acids. Germline V gene data show CDR1 as SGHRS and CDR2 as YFSETQ. The V segment lost 7 bases and the J segment 3 bases; nucleotides outside the gene matches: 11.

This clone was detected only once. The CDR3 here is CASRRQAGGYTF. CDR3 nucleotides: TGTGCCAGCAGACGACAAGCAGGCGGCTACACCTTC. The chain couples TRBV2 to TRBJ1-2; D is undetermined. The CDR3 contains 12 residues. Germline V gives CDR1 SNHLY, CDR2 FYNNEI. Trimming removed 6 bases from V and 8 bases from J, with 13 bases in between. Filled out from reference TRBV2 and TRBJ1-2, the complete variable domain reads EPEVTQTPSHQVTQMGQEVILRCVPISNHLYFYWYRQILGQKVEFLVSFYNNEISEKSEIFDDQFSVERPDGSNFTLKIRSTKLEDSAMYFCASRRQAGGYTFGSGTRLTVV.

There are a few counts of this clone. The V gene is TRBV28, the J gene TRBJ1-2, with D tentatively TRBD1 (5 bases). This CDR3 has 14 residues. V was shortened by 5 bases and J by 1 base, with 11 bases between the two germline ends. From germline, CDR1 is MDHEN and CDR2 SYDVKM. Here the CDR3 DNA reads TGTGCCAGCAGTGTCGTGACAGATAACTATGGCTACACCTTC. This encodes CASSVVTDNYGYTF.

This chain joins TRBV7-8 and TRBJ2-2, with 10 bases that match TRBD1. Germline V CDR1 and CDR2: SGHVS, FQNEAQ. Trimming removed 7 bases from V and 3 bases from J; junction bases left unmatched: 8. This CDR3 comprises 16 residues. CDR3 DNA sequence: TGTGCCAGCACACAAAGGGGGACAGGGGACACCGGGGAGCTGTTTTTT. It codes for CASTQRGTGDTGELFF.

The J gene is TRBJ2-3, the V gene TRBV10-3, with D possibly being TRBD1 (5 bases). The CDR3 consists of 14 residues. V lost 6 bases and J 2 bases, leaving 12 bases between the germline ends. Germline lookup yields CDR1 ENHRY and CDR2 SYGVKD. The CDR3 region is CAISADRDTDTQYF. The CDR3 DNA sequence: TGTGCCATCAGCGCCGACAGAGACACAGATACGCAGTATTTT.

The V call is TRBV5-4, the J call TRBJ1-1; maybe TRBD1 (6 bases). The germline V gene has CDR1 SGHNT and CDR2 YYREEE (reference sequence). The CDR3 runs to 15 residues. Trimming shortened V by 0 bases and J by 6 bases, and 15 bases separated the two germline ends. Written as DNA, the CDR3 is TGTGCCAGCAGCTTGGCTCCGACAGGCGGTCCTGAAGCTTTCTTT. It yields the protein CASSLAPTGGPEAFF.

The chain has TRBV4-3 and TRBJ2-1; no firm D call. Germline CDR1 and CDR2: LGHNA and YSLEER. Trimming left V 1 base short and J 0 bases short, with 10 bases between. The CDR3 spans 16 residues. The CDR3 nucleotides are TGCGCCAGCAGCCAAGGGGCAGCCAGCTCCTACAATGAGCAGTTCTTC. Amino acid sequence: CASSQGAASSYNEQFF.

In this sample, this clone is medium-sized. Here the CDR3 DNA reads TGTGCCAGCGGGGCAGAACCCAGCTCCTACGAGCAGTACTTC. Its protein product is CASGAEPSSYEQYF. The genes are TRBV28 and TRBJ2-7; tentative D call: TRBD1 (5 bases). CDR1 is MDHEN, CDR2 SYDVKM, per germline. The CDR3 spans 14 residues. Trimming cost V 8 bases and J 0 bases, with 14 bases left between them.

The chain employs TRBV5-6 and TRBJ2-5, with 9 bases aligning to TRBD1. V shed 4 bases and J 4 bases; nucleotides not matched to a gene: 2. The germline gives CDR1 SGHDT, CDR2 YYEEEE. This CDR3 spans 13 amino acids. The DNA for the CDR3 is TGTGCCAGCAGCCTGACAGGGGGAGAGACCCAGTACTTC. Protein: CASSLTGGETQYF.

V and J are TRBV28 and TRBJ2-3; D unclear. Germline V lookup: CDR1 MDHEN, CDR2 SYDVKM. The V and J ends lost 3 bases and 0 bases respectively, with 7 bases between them. The length of the CDR3 is 14 residues. CDR3 in DNA: TGTGCCAGCAGTTTTATATCTAGCACAGATACGCAGTATTTT. This gives the protein CASSFISSTDTQYF. Using reference TRBV28 and TRBJ2-3 for the parts outside the CDR3, the full variable domain is DVKVTQSSRYLVKRTGEKVFLECVQDMDHENMFWYRQDPGLGLRLIYFSYDVKMKEKGDIPEGYSVSREKKERFSLILESASTNQTSMYLCASSFISSTDTQYFGPGTRLTVL.

The rearrangement links TRBV28 to TRBJ2-7, with TRBD1 as a possible D gene (7 bases). Trimming stripped 6 bases from V and 2 bases from J, with 14 bases between. This CDR3 is built from 14 residues. Germline lookup yields CDR1 MDHEN and CDR2 SYDVKM. The CDR3 loop reads CASRRDSVPYEQYF. The CDR3 DNA reads TGTGCCAGCAGGCGGGACAGTGTACCCTACGAGCAGTACTTC.

The genes are TRBV5-1 and TRBJ1-2, with D possibly TRBD1 on 6 matching bases. Trimming took off 0 bases at V and 8 bases at J, with 14 bases between the two ends. The germline V gene encodes CDR1 SGHRS and CDR2 YFSETQ. This CDR3 contains 14 residues. Written as DNA, the CDR3 is TGCGCCAGCAGCTTGGACAGGGCAATAAAGGGCTACACCTTC. Translated: CASSLDRAIKGYTF.

The V and J genes are TRBV29-1 and TRBJ1-4; the D gene is possibly TRBD1 (6 bases). CDR3 length: 12 residues. Trimming left V 4 bases short and J 10 bases short, with 13 bases between. Germline assignment: CDR1 SQVTM and CDR2 ANQGSEA. The DNA of the CDR3 is TGCAGCGTTGTCGAGACAGGAAGAAAACTGTTTTTT. Translated: CSVVETGRKLFF.

The rearrangement links TRBV7-2 to TRBJ1-4; D remains ambiguous. CDR1 is SGHTA and CDR2 is FQGNSA in the germline V gene. Trimming took 2 bases from V and 7 from J, leaving 8 bases between them. This CDR3 comprises 13 residues. The CDR3 loop reads CASSLSFGEKLFF. Here the CDR3 DNA reads TGTGCCAGCAGCTTATCGTTCGGTGAAAAACTGTTTTTT.

The J gene is TRBJ2-7, the V gene TRBV19; D is possibly TRBD1 (6 bases). Germline V CDR1 and CDR2: LNHDA, SQIVND (reference sequence). CDR3 length: 15 residues. Trimming pared 1 base from V and 1 base from J, leaving 11 bases between. This CDR3 reads CASSIATGLSYEQYF. CDR3 DNA: TGTGCCAGTAGTATAGCTACAGGGTTATCCTACGAGCAGTACTTC. The full variable domain, completed using reference TRBV19 and TRBJ2-7, is DGGITQSPKYLFRKEGQNVTLSCEQNLNHDAMYWYRQDPGQGLRLIYYSQIVNDFQKGDIAEGYSVSREKKESFPLTVTSAQKNPTAFYLCASSIATGLSYEQYFGPGTRLTVT.